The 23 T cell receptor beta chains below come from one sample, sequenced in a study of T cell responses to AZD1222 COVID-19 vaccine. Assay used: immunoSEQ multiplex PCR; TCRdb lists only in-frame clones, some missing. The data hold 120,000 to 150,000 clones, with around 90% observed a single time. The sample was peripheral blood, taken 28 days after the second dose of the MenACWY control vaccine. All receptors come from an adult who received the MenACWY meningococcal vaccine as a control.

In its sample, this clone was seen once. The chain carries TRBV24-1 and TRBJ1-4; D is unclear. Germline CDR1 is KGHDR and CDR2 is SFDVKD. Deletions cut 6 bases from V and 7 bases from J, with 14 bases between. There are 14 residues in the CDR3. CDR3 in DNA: TGTGCCACCAGTAGTTCCGGGGAGGGTGAAAAACTGTTTTTT. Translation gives CATSSSGEGEKLFF.

The CDR3 DNA reads TGTGCCTGGAGTCAGGGTCTCAACGATAATGAAAAACTGTTTTTT. Its translation: CAWSQGLNDNEKLFF. The chain joins TRBV30 to TRBJ1-4; D may be TRBD1 (5 bases). V lost 2 bases, J lost 4 bases, and 14 bases lay in between. The germline V gene encodes CDR1 GTSNPN and CDR2 SVGIG (reference sequence). The CDR3 totals 15 residues.

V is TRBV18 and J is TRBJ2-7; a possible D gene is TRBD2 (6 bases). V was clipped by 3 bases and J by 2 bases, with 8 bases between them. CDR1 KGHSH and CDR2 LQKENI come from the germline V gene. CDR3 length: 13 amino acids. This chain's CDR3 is CASSPPGAYEQYF. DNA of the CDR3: TGTGCCAGCTCACCTCCGGGGGCCTACGAGCAGTACTTC.

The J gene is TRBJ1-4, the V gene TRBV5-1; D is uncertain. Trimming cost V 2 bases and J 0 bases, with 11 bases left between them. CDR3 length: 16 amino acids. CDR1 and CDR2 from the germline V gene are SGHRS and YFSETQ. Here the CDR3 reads CASSFPEGATNEKLFF. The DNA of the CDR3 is TGCGCCAGCAGCTTCCCCGAGGGTGCAACTAATGAAAAACTGTTTTTT.

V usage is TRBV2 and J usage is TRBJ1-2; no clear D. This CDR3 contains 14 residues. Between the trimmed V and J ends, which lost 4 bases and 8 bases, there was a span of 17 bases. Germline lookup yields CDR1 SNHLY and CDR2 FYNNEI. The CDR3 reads CASSAERLVDGYTF. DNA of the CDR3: TGTGCCAGCAGTGCGGAGAGACTAGTCGACGGCTACACCTTC.

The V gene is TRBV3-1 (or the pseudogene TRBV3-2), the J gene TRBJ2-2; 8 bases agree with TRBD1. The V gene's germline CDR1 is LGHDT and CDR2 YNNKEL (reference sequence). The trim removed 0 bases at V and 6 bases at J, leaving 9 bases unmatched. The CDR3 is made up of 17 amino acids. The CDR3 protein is CASSQDRGQKASGELFF. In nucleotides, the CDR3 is TGTGCCAGCAGCCAAGACAGGGGGCAGAAGGCCTCCGGGGAGCTGTTTTTT.

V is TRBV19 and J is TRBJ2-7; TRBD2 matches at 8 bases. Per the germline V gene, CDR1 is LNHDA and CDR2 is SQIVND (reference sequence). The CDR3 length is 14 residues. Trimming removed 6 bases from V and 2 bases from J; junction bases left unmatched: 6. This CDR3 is CASRPGLGAYEQYF. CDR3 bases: TGTGCCAGTAGACCGGGACTAGGGGCCTACGAGCAGTACTTC.

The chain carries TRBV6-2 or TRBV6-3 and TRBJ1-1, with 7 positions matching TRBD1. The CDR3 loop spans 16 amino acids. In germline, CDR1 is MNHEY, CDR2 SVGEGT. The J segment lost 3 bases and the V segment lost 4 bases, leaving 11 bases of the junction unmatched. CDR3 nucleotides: TGTGCCAGCAGTTTCAAGGGGGCATCTGTGTACACTGAAGCTTTCTTT. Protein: CASSFKGASVYTEAFF.

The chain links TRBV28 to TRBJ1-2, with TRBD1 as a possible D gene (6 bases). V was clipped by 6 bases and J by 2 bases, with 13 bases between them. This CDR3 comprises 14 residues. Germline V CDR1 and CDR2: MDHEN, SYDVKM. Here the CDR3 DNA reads TGTGCCAGCAGGAAACAGGGCCTGAACTATGGCTACACCTTC. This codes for CASRKQGLNYGYTF.

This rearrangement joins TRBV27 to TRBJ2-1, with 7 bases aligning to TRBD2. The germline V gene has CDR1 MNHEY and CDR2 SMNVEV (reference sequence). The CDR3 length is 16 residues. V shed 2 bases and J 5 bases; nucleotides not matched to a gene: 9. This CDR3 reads CASSLRSGGVHNEQFF. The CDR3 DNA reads TGTGCCAGCAGTTTAAGGTCGGGAGGTGTTCACAATGAGCAGTTCTTC.

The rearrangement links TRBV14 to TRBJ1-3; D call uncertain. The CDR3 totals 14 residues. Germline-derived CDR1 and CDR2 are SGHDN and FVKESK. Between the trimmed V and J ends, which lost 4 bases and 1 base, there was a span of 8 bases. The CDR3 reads CASSLQVSGNTIYF. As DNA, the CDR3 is TGTGCCAGCAGCCTACAAGTATCTGGAAACACCATATATTTT.

The CDR3 spells CASSLTAGALQETQYF. In DNA form, the CDR3 reads TGTGCCAGCAGCTTGACTGCGGGGGCGCTCCAAGAGACCCAGTACTTC. This chain joins TRBV5-6 and TRBJ2-5, with D possibly being TRBD2 (7 bases). V was shortened by 1 base and J by 1 base, with 14 bases between the two germline ends. CDR1 and CDR2 from the germline V gene are SGHDT and YYEEEE. This CDR3 is built from 16 residues.

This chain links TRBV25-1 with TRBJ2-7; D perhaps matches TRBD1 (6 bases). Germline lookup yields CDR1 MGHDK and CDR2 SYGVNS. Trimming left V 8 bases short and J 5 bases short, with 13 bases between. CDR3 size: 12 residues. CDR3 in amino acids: CASPGRGHEQYF. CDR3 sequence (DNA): TGTGCCAGCCCTGGCAGGGGCCACGAGCAGTACTTC.

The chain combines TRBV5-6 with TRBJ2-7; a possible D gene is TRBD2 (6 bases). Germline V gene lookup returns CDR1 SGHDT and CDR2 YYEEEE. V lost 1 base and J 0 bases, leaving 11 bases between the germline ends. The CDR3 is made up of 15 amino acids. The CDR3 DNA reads TGTGCCAGCAGCTTGCTTCGGGGGAGCTCCTACGAGCAGTACTTC. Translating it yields CASSLLRGSSYEQYF.

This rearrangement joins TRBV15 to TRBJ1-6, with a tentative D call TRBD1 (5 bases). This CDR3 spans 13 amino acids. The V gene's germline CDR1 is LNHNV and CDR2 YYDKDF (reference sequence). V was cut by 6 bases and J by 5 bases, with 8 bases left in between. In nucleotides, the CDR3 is TGTGCCACCAGTTTAGGGGATAATTCACCCCTCCACTTT. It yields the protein CATSLGDNSPLHF.

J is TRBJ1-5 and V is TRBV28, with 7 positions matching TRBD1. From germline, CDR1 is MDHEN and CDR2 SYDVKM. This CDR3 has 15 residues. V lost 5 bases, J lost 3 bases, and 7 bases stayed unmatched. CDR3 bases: TGTGCCAGCAGTCCAGGGGGGCCTATCAATCAGCCCCAGCATTTT. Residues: CASSPGGPINQPQHF. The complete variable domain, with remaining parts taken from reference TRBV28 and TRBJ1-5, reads DVKVTQSSRYLVKRTGEKVFLECVQDMDHENMFWYRQDPGLGLRLIYFSYDVKMKEKGDIPEGYSVSREKKERFSLILESASTNQTSMYLCASSPGGPINQPQHFGDGTRLSIL.

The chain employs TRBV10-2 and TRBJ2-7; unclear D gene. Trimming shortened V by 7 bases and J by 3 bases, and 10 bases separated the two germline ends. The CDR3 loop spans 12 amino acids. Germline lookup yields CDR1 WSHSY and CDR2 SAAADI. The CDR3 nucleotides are TGCGCCAGCACCGGACGAGACTACGAGCAGTACTTC. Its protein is CASTGRDYEQYF.

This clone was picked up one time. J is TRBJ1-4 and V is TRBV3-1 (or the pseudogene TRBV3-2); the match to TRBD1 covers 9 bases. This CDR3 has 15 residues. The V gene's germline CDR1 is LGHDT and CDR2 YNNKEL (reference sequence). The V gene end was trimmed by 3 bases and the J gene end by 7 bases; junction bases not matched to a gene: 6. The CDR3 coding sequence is TGTGCCAGCAGCCAGAGAACAGGGGGCGGTGAAAAACTGTTTTTT. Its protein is CASSQRTGGGEKLFF.

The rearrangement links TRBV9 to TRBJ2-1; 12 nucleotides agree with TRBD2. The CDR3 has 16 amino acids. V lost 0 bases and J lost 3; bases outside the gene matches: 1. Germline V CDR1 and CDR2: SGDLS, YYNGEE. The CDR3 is CASSVGLAGDYNEQFF. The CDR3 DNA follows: TGTGCCAGCAGCGTAGGACTAGCGGGAGACTACAATGAGCAGTTCTTC. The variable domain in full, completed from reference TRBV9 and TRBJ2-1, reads DSGVTQTPKHLITATGQRVTLRCSPRSGDLSVYWYQQSLDQGLQFLIQYYNGEERAKGNILERFSAQQFPDLHSELNLSSLELGDSALYFCASSVGLAGDYNEQFFGPGTRLTVL.

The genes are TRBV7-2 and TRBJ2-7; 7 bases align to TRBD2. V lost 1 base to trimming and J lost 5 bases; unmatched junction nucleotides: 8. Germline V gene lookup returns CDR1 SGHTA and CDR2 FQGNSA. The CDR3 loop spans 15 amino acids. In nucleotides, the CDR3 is TGTGCCAGCAGCTTAGAGCTAGCGGTAATACACGAGCAGTACTTC. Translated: CASSLELAVIHEQYF.

This CDR3 reads CASSPTAGRGDEKLFF. CDR3 in DNA: TGTGCCAGCAGCCCAACAGCGGGGAGAGGGGATGAAAAACTGTTTTTT. This sequence joins TRBV7-9 and TRBJ1-4; D may be TRBD1 (5 bases). The CDR3 has 16 residues. The V and J ends lost 5 bases and 6 bases respectively, with 19 bases between them. From germline, CDR1 is SEHNR and CDR2 FQNEAQ (reference sequence).

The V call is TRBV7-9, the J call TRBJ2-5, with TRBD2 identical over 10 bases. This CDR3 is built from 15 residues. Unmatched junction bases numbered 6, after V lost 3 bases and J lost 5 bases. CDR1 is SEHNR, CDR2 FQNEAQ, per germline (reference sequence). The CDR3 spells CASSLGRAGGETQYF. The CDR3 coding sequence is TGTGCCAGCAGCTTGGGGAGAGCGGGAGGGGAGACCCAGTACTTC.

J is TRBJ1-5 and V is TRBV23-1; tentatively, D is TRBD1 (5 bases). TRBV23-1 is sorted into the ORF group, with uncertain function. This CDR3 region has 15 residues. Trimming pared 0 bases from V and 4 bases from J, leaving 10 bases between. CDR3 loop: CASSQSGSGNQPQHF. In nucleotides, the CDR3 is TGCGCCAGCAGTCAATCAGGGTCAGGGAATCAGCCCCAGCATTTT.